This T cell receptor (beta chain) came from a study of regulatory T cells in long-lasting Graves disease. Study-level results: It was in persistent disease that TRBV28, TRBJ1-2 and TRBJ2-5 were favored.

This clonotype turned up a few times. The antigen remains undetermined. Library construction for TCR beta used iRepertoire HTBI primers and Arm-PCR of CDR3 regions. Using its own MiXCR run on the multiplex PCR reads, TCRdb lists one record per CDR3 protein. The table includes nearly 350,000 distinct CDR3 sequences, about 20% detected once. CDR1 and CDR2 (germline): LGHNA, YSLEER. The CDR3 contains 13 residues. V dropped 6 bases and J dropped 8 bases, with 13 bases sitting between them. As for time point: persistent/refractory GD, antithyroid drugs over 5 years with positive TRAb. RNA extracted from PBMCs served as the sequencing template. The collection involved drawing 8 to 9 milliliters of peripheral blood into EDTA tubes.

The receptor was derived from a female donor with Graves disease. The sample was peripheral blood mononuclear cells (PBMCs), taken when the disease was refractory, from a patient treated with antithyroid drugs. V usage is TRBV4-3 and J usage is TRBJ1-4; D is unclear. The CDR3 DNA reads TGCGCCAGCAGTATAAAGGGAGGGGAAAAACTGTTTTTT. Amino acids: CASSIKGGEKLFF.